The rows below give T cell receptor beta chains drawn from one sample of a study of T-cell reconstitution after alpha-beta-depleted transplantation in children. TCRdb used MiXCR to reprocess the PCR reads, holding one entry per CDR3 protein. The sample carries about 540,000 distinct CDR3 sequences, roughly a quarter recorded once. The input for sequencing was PBMCs, taken before TCRalphabeta/CD19-depleted stem cell transplant. The source of these receptors is a boy under two years old with Wiskott-Aldrich syndrome, due to receive a stem cell transplant. Both conserved end residues are part of each CDR3. D genes are given only for firm matches. Size is omitted from some rows. Given values are once, few, many or a class for expanded clones.

V: TRBV12-3/TRBV12-4; J: TRBJ2-2; D: TRBD2; size: NA; DNA: TGTGCCAGCGAACGAGGGAGGGCGACCGGGGAGCTGTTTTTT; CDR3: CASERGRATGELFF
V: TRBV5-1; J: TRBJ2-5; D: TRBD1; size: NA; DNA: TGCGCCAGCAGCTTCGGCGTCACAGGGGTTTCGAAAGAGACCCAGTACTTC; CDR3: CASSFGVTGVSKETQYF
V: TRBV12-3/TRBV12-4; J: TRBJ2-1; D: NA; size: few; DNA: TGTGCCAGCATCCCTATGACTAGAATGTTCTTTAATGAGCAGTTCTTC; CDR3: CASIPMTRMFFNEQFF
V: TRBV29-1; J: TRBJ2-1; D: TRBD1; size: NA; DNA: TGCAGCGTTGAAGGGGACAGGGAATGGAATGAGCAGTTCTTC; CDR3: CSVEGDREWNEQFF
V: TRBV20-1; J: TRBJ2-3; D: NA; size: NA; DNA: TGCAGTGCTAGTTTCCGGGACTTCGATACGCAGTATTTT; CDR3: CSASFRDFDTQYF
V: TRBV6-5; J: TRBJ2-5; D: NA; size: few; DNA: TGTGCCAGCAGTTACTCGAGACTTACTAAACCGGAGACCCAGTACTTC; CDR3: CASSYSRLTKPETQYF
V: TRBV5-1; J: TRBJ2-7; D: NA; size: NA; DNA: TGCGCCAGCAGGCCGTCGGAATTTAGCTCCTACGAGCAGTACTTC; CDR3: CASRPSEFSSYEQYF
V: TRBV12-3/TRBV12-4; J: TRBJ2-2; D: NA; size: few; DNA: TGTGCCAGCAGAGCAGTCCAGGCCGGGGAGCTGTTTTTT; CDR3: CASRAVQAGELFF
V: TRBV7-9; J: TRBJ2-2; D: NA; size: few; DNA: TGTGCCAGCAGCTCCGCCACCGGGGAGCTGTTTTTT; CDR3: CASSSATGELFF
V: TRBV7-2; J: TRBJ1-2; D: NA; size: NA; DNA: TGTGCCAGCAGCTTTCTCCCGGGTCCTAGCTACACCTTC; CDR3: CASSFLPGPSYTF
V: TRBV27; J: TRBJ2-3; D: NA; size: few; DNA: TGTGCCAGCAGTTTATCAGTGCTGGGGGTCGGTTTAGATACGCAGTATTTT; CDR3: CASSLSVLGVGLDTQYF
V: TRBV15; J: TRBJ2-7; D: TRBD1; size: few; DNA: TGTGCCACCAGCAGGGGACAGGGGGGTAACGAGCAGTACTTC; CDR3: CATSRGQGGNEQYF
V: TRBV10-3; J: TRBJ1-2; D: NA; size: few; DNA: TGTGCCATCAGTGAGTGGCGGAACTATGGCTACACCTTC; CDR3: CAISEWRNYGYTF
V: TRBV6-1; J: TRBJ2-1; D: TRBD1; size: few; DNA: TGTGCCAGCAGCGAAGAGGGGGCGCGGGATGAGCAGTTCTTC; CDR3: CASSEEGARDEQFF
V: TRBV27; J: TRBJ2-3; D: NA; size: NA; DNA: TGTGCCAGCAGACGGTTGGGACTCACCTCTAGCACAGATACGCAGTATTTT; CDR3: CASRRLGLTSSTDTQYF
V: TRBV11-2; J: TRBJ1-1; D: TRBD1; size: NA; DNA: TGTGCCAGCAGCTCAATCCGGGACAGACCTGAAGCTTTCTTT; CDR3: CASSSIRDRPEAFF
V: TRBV5-1; J: TRBJ2-2; D: TRBD1; size: NA; DNA: TGCGCCAGCAGCTTGGCTAGGACAGGGCCATCCGGGGAGCTGTTTTTT; CDR3: CASSLARTGPSGELFF
V: TRBV21-1; J: TRBJ2-7; D: NA; size: few; DNA: TGTGCCAGCAGCAAAGTACCGATTAGCCCAGGGTCCTACGAGCAGTACTTC; CDR3: CASSKVPISPGSYEQYF
V: TRBV7-8; J: TRBJ2-3; D: TRBD2; size: NA; DNA: TGTGCCAGCAGCTTAGTAAACGGGAGGGCCCCAGATACGCAGTATTTT; CDR3: CASSLVNGRAPDTQYF
V: TRBV15; J: TRBJ2-6; D: NA; size: NA; DNA: TGTGCCACCAGGGGGAAAAGTGGGGCCAACGTCCTGACTTTC; CDR3: CATRGKSGANVLTF
V: TRBV12-3/TRBV12-4; J: TRBJ2-3; D: TRBD2; size: NA; DNA: TGTGCCAGCAGCCCGGGAGGGGGATACACAGATACGCAGTATTTT; CDR3: CASSPGGGYTDTQYF
V: TRBV7-6; J: TRBJ1-4; D: TRBD1; size: NA; DNA: TGTGCCAGCAGCTTAGGTCGACAGGGGAATGAAAAACTGTTTTTT; CDR3: CASSLGRQGNEKLFF